This T cell receptor beta chain derives from a study of blood T cell repertoires in COVID-19. The CDR3 runs to 13 residues. The V end was cut by 4 bases, the J end by 2 bases, with 9 bases between. Germline V gene lookup returns CDR1 SNHLY and CDR2 FYNNEI. This table comes from immunoSEQ multiplex PCR, and its TCRdb copy is limited to in-frame clones, with some not included. The table shows some 390,000 clones, with 85% to 90% occurring only once. The sequence came from a man under 40 who had recovered from COVID-19. The sequencing input was PBMCs or T cells enriched from blood (not recorded which). The chain couples TRBV2 to TRBJ2-7; D is perhaps TRBD1 (5 bases). This CDR3 reads CASSGTGPYEQYF. Here the CDR3 DNA reads TGTGCCAGCAGTGGAACAGGCCCCTACGAGCAGTACTTC.